The 27 T cell receptor beta chains below were found in one sample sequenced in a study of cytomegalovirus exposure and HLA in healthy donors. The PCR contained 60 Vbeta and 13 Jbeta primers. Generated by immunoSEQ multiplex PCR, the TCRdb table keeps only in-frame clones and is missing some. The data hold 150,000 or so clones, with 75% to 90% observed a single time. Sequenced sample: PBMCs. The receptors here all came from a woman aged 18 to 35 in good health and CMV-seronegative.

The chain combines TRBV11-1 with TRBJ1-4; D gene unclear. V was shortened by 5 bases and J by 0 bases, with 4 bases between the two germline ends. The germline gives CDR1 SGHAT, CDR2 FQDESV (reference sequence). CDR3 length: 13 amino acids. CDR3 amino acids: CASSPATNEKLFF. The CDR3 DNA follows: TGTGCCAGCAGCCCCGCAACTAATGAAAAACTGTTTTTT.

V usage is TRBV18 and J usage is TRBJ2-5; weak D call: TRBD2 (6 bases). Germline V gene lookup returns CDR1 KGHSH and CDR2 LQKENI. Trimming took off 6 bases at V and 5 bases at J, with 10 bases between the two ends. The CDR3 has 12 amino acids. As DNA, the CDR3 is TGTGCCAGCTCGCTACGGGGGGAGACCCAGTACTTC. Its translation is CASSLRGETQYF.

The V gene is TRBV2, the J gene TRBJ2-7; tentatively, D is TRBD2 (6 bases). V was cut by 7 bases and J by 4 bases, with 8 bases left in between. The CDR3 is 11 residues long. Per germline, CDR1 SNHLY and CDR2 FYNNEI. The CDR3 spells CASNREYEQYF. In nucleotides, the CDR3 is TGTGCCAGCAATCGGGAGTACGAGCAGTACTTC. Based on the CDR3 plus reference TRBV2 and TRBJ2-7, the full variable domain is EPEVTQTPSHQVTQMGQEVILRCVPISNHLYFYWYRQILGQKVEFLVSFYNNEISEKSEIFDDQFSVERPDGSNFTLKIRSTKLEDSAMYFCASNREYEQYFGPGTRLTVT.

This clone was found a few times. The chain employs TRBV6-5 and TRBJ1-1; the match to TRBD1 covers 8 bases. CDR1 is MNHEY, CDR2 SVGAGI, per germline. The CDR3 loop spans 14 amino acids. With 5 bases clipped from V and 0 bases from J, the junction kept 2 bases outside the gene matches. The CDR3 DNA reads as TGTGCCAGCAGTCGGGACAGGATGAACACTGAAGCTTTCTTT. It encodes CASSRDRMNTEAFF.

The gene calls are TRBV21-1 and TRBJ1-5; TRBD1 reflects the table's D call only, with no check against the DNA. TRBV21-1 is recorded as a pseudogene. This CDR3 is built from 14 residues. The CDR3 sequence: CASSTTGWGQPQHF. As DNA, the CDR3 is TGTGCCAGCAGCACGACAGGGTGGGGCCAGCCCCAGCATTTT.

The chain couples TRBV28 to TRBJ2-7; 8 bases line up with TRBD2. The V gene's germline CDR1 is MDHEN and CDR2 SYDVKM. The J segment lost 1 base and the V segment lost 6 bases, leaving 5 bases of the junction unmatched. This CDR3 is 14 amino acids long. CDR3 in amino acids: CASRPAGVSYEQYF. The CDR3 coding sequence is TGTGCCAGCAGACCAGCGGGAGTTTCCTACGAGCAGTACTTC.

This chain links TRBV9 with TRBJ2-2; a possible D gene is TRBD1 (6 bases). Between the trimmed V and J ends, which lost 4 bases and 3 bases, there was a span of 19 bases. Germline CDR1 SGDLS, CDR2 YYNGEE. CDR3 length: 17 amino acids. DNA for the CDR3: TGTGCCAGCAGCACCCAACAGGGATTTGAGGACACCGGGGAGCTGTTTTTT. Its translation is CASSTQQGFEDTGELFF.

The rearrangement joins TRBV2 to TRBJ2-1; 16 nucleotides agree with TRBD2. CDR1 SNHLY and CDR2 FYNNEI come from the germline V gene. J gave up 9 bases and V 4 bases, and 3 bases lay outside the gene matches. The CDR3 has 15 amino acids. CDR3 in DNA: TGTGCCAGCAGTGCGGGACTAGCGGGGGGGCTTGAGCAGTTCTTC. As protein: CASSAGLAGGLEQFF.

The rearrangement links TRBV19 to TRBJ2-5; 7 bases agree with TRBD1. Trimming at V came to 1 base and at J to 5 bases, leaving 10 bases not matched to a gene. The germline gives CDR1 LNHDA, CDR2 SQIVND (reference sequence). CDR3 length: 16 amino acids. CDR3 coding DNA: TGTGCCAGTAGTATAGGGTGGCAGGGGGTTTGGGAGACCCAGTACTTC. Residues: CASSIGWQGVWETQYF.

This chain connects TRBV6-5 to TRBJ2-7; maybe TRBD1 (6 bases). Germline CDR1 and CDR2: MNHEY and SVGAGI. The CDR3 loop spans 13 amino acids. Between the trimmed V and J ends, which lost 5 bases and 0 bases, there was a span of 8 bases. The DNA for the CDR3 is TGTGCCAGCAGTAGGGGGAACTCCTACGAGCAGTACTTC. Amino acids: CASSRGNSYEQYF.

This chain joins TRBV27 and TRBJ2-7; D possibly corresponds to TRBD1 (6 bases). The germline V gene has CDR1 MNHEY and CDR2 SMNVEV (reference sequence). V gave up 6 bases and J gave up 1 base, with 10 bases separating them. The CDR3 extends over 13 amino acids. The CDR3 nucleotides read TGTGCCAGCAGCGCCCAGGGGTCCTACGAGCAGTACTTC. It encodes CASSAQGSYEQYF.

The V gene is TRBV13, the J gene TRBJ1-4; 8 nucleotides agree with TRBD1. The V segment lost 3 bases and the J segment 13 bases; nucleotides outside the gene matches: 4. The germline gives CDR1 PRHDT, CDR2 FYEKMQ (reference sequence). The CDR3 has 12 amino acids. In nucleotides, the CDR3 is TGTGCCAGCAGCTTTCAACAGGGGGGACTGTTTTTT. This codes for CASSFQQGGLFF.

The gene calls are TRBV6-6 and TRBJ2-2, with 7 bases lining up with TRBD1. The CDR3 is made up of 15 amino acids. Trimming at V came to 4 bases and at J to 3 bases, leaving 5 bases not matched to a gene. Germline V gene sequence: CDR1 MNHNY, CDR2 SVGAGI (reference sequence). In DNA, the CDR3 is TGTGCCAGCAGTTCCGGGACAGAGGACACCGGGGAGCTGTTTTTT. This sequence encodes CASSSGTEDTGELFF.

The chain employs TRBV28 and TRBJ2-1; a possible D gene is TRBD2 (6 bases). Germline V lookup: CDR1 MDHEN, CDR2 SYDVKM. Trimming left V 6 bases short and J 3 bases short, with 12 bases between. The CDR3 extends over 14 amino acids. The CDR3 nucleotides are TGTGCCAGCAGGGTAGCGGTGAGCTACAATGAGCAGTTCTTC. It is translated as CASRVAVSYNEQFF.

The chain has TRBV7-9 and TRBJ2-3, with 8 bases identical to TRBD2. The CDR3 has 18 residues. V was clipped by 4 bases and J by 8 bases; unmatched bases: 20. Germline V gene sequence: CDR1 SEHNR, CDR2 FQNEAQ (reference sequence). DNA for the CDR3: TGTGCCAGCAGCTCCCCCGGCGGTAGCGGGGCTGTCTTTGCTACGCAGTATTTT. Residues: CASSSPGGSGAVFATQYF.

The rearrangement uses TRBV9 and TRBJ1-2, with TRBD1 matching 7 bases. Germline CDR1 SGDLS, CDR2 YYNGEE. CDR3 length equals 15 residues. Germline trimming cut 2 bases from V and 0 bases from J; bases unmatched to any gene: 4. CDR3 residues: CASSVDRVPNYGYTF. The DNA of the CDR3 is TGTGCCAGCAGCGTTGACAGGGTCCCTAACTATGGCTACACCTTC.

The V gene is TRBV2, the J gene TRBJ2-3; TRBD1 matches at 10 bases. CDR1 is SNHLY, CDR2 FYNNEI, per germline. The junction had 3 bases not matched to a gene; V was cut back by 2 bases and J by 4 bases. The CDR3 runs to 15 residues. The CDR3 DNA reads as TGTGCCAGCAGTGAAAGACAGGGGGCTGCAGATACGCAGTATTTT. Translation: CASSERQGAADTQYF.

The sample holds a few counts of this clone. The genes are TRBV5-4 and TRBJ1-4; perhaps TRBD1 as D (5 bases). V was pared by 1 base and J by 8 bases, with 12 bases between. Germline V gives CDR1 SGHNT, CDR2 YYREEE (reference sequence). The CDR3 covers 14 residues. The CDR3 DNA follows: TGTGCCAGCAGCTTGAGTCAGGGCCAGGAAAAACTGTTTTTT. It specifies CASSLSQGQEKLFF.

The V gene is TRBV6-6, the J gene TRBJ2-1; TRBD1 is a possible D gene (6 bases). The germline V gene has CDR1 MNHNY and CDR2 SVGAGI (reference sequence). V was trimmed by 0 bases and J by 9 bases, leaving 18 bases between them. The length of the CDR3 is 16 residues. The CDR3 DNA reads TGTGCCAGCAGTTACTCCGGCGTTCTACGAGGGGGTGAGCAGTTCTTC. It translates to CASSYSGVLRGGEQFF.

The J gene is TRBJ1-2, the V gene TRBV29-1; D perhaps matches TRBD1 (5 bases). V gave up 4 bases and J gave up 3 bases, with 15 bases separating them. CDR1 and CDR2 (germline): SQVTM, ANQGSEA. The CDR3 runs to 14 residues. The CDR3 reads CSVVIGGTDYGYTF. The CDR3 nucleotides are TGCAGCGTTGTAATCGGGGGTACGGACTATGGCTACACCTTC.

The chain is built from TRBV10-3 and TRBJ1-2; D remains ambiguous. V lost 4 bases and J lost 5, with 17 bases in between. The length of the CDR3 is 15 residues. From germline, CDR1 is ENHRY and CDR2 SYGVKD. The CDR3 is CAISAGLHVGYGYTF. Here the CDR3 DNA reads TGTGCCATCAGTGCGGGTCTCCATGTCGGGTATGGCTACACCTTC.

The genes are TRBV7-9 and TRBJ1-1; TRBD1 matches at 7 bases. Germline assignment: CDR1 SEHNR and CDR2 FQNEAQ (reference sequence). The CDR3 contains 14 residues. J lost 0 bases, V lost 4 bases, and 2 bases had no gene match. DNA for the CDR3: TGTGCCAGCAGCTCGACAGGGTTGAACACTGAAGCTTTCTTT. This translates into CASSSTGLNTEAFF.

The chain is built from TRBV2 and TRBJ2-3; the D gene is possibly TRBD2 (6 bases). The CDR3 length is 14 residues. Per germline, CDR1 SNHLY and CDR2 FYNNEI. V was cut by 8 bases and J by 4 bases, with 16 bases left in between. The CDR3 here is CASGRAPSADTQYF. CDR3 nucleotide sequence: TGTGCCAGCGGCCGGGCCCCTAGCGCAGATACGCAGTATTTT.

The rearrangement joins TRBV5-8 to TRBJ1-6, with D uncertain. Germline assignment: CDR1 SGHTS and CDR2 YDEGEE. V lost 4 bases and J lost 6, with 5 bases in between. The CDR3 is 12 residues long. The CDR3 reads CASSPRNSPLHF. CDR3 in DNA: TGTGCCAGCAGCCCGCGTAATTCACCCCTCCACTTT.

The rearrangement links TRBV2 to TRBJ1-4; tentative D call: TRBD1 (5 bases). Germline V lookup: CDR1 SNHLY, CDR2 FYNNEI. The V and J ends lost 1 base and 9 bases respectively, with 15 bases between them. The CDR3 extends over 15 amino acids. This CDR3 is CASSEGQGLTKKLFF. DNA for the CDR3: TGTGCCAGCAGTGAAGGCCAGGGACTCACTAAAAAACTGTTTTTT. The full variable domain, completed using reference TRBV2 and TRBJ1-4, is EPEVTQTPSHQVTQMGQEVILRCVPISNHLYFYWYRQILGQKVEFLVSFYNNEISEKSEIFDDQFSVERPDGSNFTLKIRSTKLEDSAMYFCASSEGQGLTKKLFFGSGTQLSVL.

This chain joins TRBV5-5 and TRBJ2-1, with D perhaps TRBD2 (6 bases). This CDR3 is 16 amino acids long. Per germline, CDR1 SGHKS and CDR2 YYEKEE (reference sequence). The V and J ends lost 3 bases and 0 bases respectively, with 13 bases between them. The CDR3 here is CASSYWRGSSYNEQFF. CDR3 coding DNA: TGTGCCAGCAGCTACTGGCGGGGTTCCTCCTACAATGAGCAGTTCTTC.

The CDR3, as DNA: TGTGCCAGCTCCGTTTCGCAGGGGAACGGCTACACCTTC. Translated: CASSVSQGNGYTF. This chain uses TRBV18 with TRBJ1-2, with D possibly matching TRBD1 (6 bases). The CDR3 consists of 13 residues. Trimming shortened V by 6 bases and J by 8 bases, and 16 bases separated the two germline ends. Germline CDR1 KGHSH, CDR2 LQKENI.